This paragraph covers one T cell receptor beta chain sequence. Its cognate antigen is unknown. This sample is part of a study of human T cells and chemical hapten exposure. Study-wide results and limits: No alteration of TCRs above 1 in 1000 frequency was seen with DPC sensitization.

TCRdb processed the RACE reads anew with MiXCR; each CDR3 protein has one entry. The top ten hold roughly 3% of the sample, which has 95,000 or so distinct CDR3 sequences, approximately 10% seen once. As to time point: patch test 2, 6 weeks after DPC sensitization. Treatment here: therapeutic diphenylcyclopropenone sensitization with weekly scalp DPC. Trimming shortened V by 3 bases and J by 0 bases, and 12 bases separated the two germline ends. The CDR3 is made up of 17 amino acids. Germline CDR1 and CDR2: SGHTA and FQGNSA. The chain couples TRBV7-2 to TRBJ2-6, with D perhaps TRBD2 (6 bases). Sequencing used whole blood, obtained in connection with sensitization to the hapten diphenylcyclopropenone (DPC). This clonotype was obtained from a woman between 35 and 50 years old with alopecia areata. Some clones in this sample may be carry-over from other donors' samples. The CDR3 region is CASSLRGPTSGANVLTF. The DNA for the CDR3 is TGTGCCAGCAGCTTGCGGGGCCCCACCTCTGGGGCCAACGTCCTGACTTTC.